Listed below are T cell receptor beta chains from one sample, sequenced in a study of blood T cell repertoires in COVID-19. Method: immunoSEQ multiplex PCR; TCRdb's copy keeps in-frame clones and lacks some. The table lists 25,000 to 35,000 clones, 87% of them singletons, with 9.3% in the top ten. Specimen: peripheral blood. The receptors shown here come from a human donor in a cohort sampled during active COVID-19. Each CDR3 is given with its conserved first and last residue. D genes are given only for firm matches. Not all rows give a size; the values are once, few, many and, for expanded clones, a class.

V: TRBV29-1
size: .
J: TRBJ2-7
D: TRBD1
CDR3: CSVEEARQGAREQYF
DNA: TGCAGCGTTGAAGAAGCCCGTCAGGGGGCGCGGGAGCAGTACTTC

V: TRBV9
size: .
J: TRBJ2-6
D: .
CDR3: CASSEGAGTFPLSGANVLTF
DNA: TGTGCCAGCAGCGAGGGAGCCGGGACATTCCCTCTCTCTGGGGCCAACGTCCTGACTTTC

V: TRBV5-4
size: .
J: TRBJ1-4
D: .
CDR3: CASSSRQNNEKLFF
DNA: TGTGCCAGCAGCTCTAGACAGAATAATGAAAAACTGTTTTTT

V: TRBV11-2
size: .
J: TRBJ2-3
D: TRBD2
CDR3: CASSSLAGGKDTQYF
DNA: TGTGCCAGCAGCTCCCTAGCGGGGGGCAAAGATACGCAGTATTTT

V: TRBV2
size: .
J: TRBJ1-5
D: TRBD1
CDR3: CASSVEGAGQPQHF
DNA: TGTGCCAGCAGTGTGGAGGGGGCGGGTCAGCCCCAGCATTTT

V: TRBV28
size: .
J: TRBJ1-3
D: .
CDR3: CASSLYTIGNTIYF
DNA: TGTGCCAGCAGTTTATACACGATTGGAAACACCATATATTTT

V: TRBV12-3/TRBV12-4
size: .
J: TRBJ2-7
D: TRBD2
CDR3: CASSLSSGYEQYF
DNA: TGTGCCAGCAGTTTATCTAGCGGCTACGAGCAGTACTTC

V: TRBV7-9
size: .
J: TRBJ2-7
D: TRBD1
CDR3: CASSLSQGLNEQYF
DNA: TGTGCCAGCAGCTTATCACAGGGGTTGAACGAGCAGTACTTC

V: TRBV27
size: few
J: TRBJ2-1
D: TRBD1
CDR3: CASSLSGAGGYEQFF
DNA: TGTGCCAGCAGTTTATCGGGTGCAGGGGGCTATGAGCAGTTCTTC

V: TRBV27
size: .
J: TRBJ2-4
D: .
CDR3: CASSLVGSRLATKNIQYF
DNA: TGTGCCAGCAGTTTGGTTGGTAGCCGTCTGGCGACGAAAAACATTCAGTACTTC

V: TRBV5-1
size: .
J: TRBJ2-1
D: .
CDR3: CASSLVPGTSNEQFF
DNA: TGCGCCAGCAGCTTGGTCCCCGGGACAAGCAATGAGCAGTTCTTC

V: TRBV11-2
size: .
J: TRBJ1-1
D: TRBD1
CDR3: CASRQQGGTEAFF
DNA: TGTGCCAGCAGACAACAGGGGGGCACTGAAGCTTTCTTT

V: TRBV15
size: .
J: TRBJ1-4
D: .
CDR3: CATSRGGQGEKLFF
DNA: TGTGCCACCAGCAGAGGAGGGCAAGGGGAAAAACTGTTTTTT

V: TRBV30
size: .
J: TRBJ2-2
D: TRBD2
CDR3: CAWRLAGNTGELFF
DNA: TGTGCCTGGAGGCTAGCGGGGAACACCGGGGAGCTGTTTTTT

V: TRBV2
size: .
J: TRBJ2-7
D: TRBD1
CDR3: CASSPTGSSYEQYF
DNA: TGTGCCAGCAGTCCGACAGGGTCGTCCTACGAGCAGTACTTC

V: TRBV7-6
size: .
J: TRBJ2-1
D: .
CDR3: CASSLVRQNNNEQFF
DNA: TGTGCCAGCAGCTTAGTGAGACAGAATAACAATGAGCAGTTCTTC

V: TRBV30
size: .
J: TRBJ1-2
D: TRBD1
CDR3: CAWSVGTGDNYGYTF
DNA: TGTGCCTGGAGTGTCGGGACAGGGGATAACTATGGCTACACCTTC

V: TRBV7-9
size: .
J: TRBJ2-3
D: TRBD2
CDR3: CASSPGTSGGVTDTQYF
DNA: TGTGCCAGCAGCCCCGGGACTAGCGGGGGAGTGACAGATACGCAGTATTTT

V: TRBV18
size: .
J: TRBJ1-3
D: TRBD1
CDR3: CASSSGTGDTGNTIYF
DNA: TGTGCCAGCTCATCCGGTACAGGGGATACTGGAAACACCATATATTTT

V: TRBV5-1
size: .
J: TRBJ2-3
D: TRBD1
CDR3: CASSFTGGRDTQYF
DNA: TGCGCCAGCAGCTTTACAGGGGGCCGGGATACGCAGTATTTT

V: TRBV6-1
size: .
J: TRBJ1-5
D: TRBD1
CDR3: CASSGGTGVASNQPQHF
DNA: TGTGCCAGCAGTGGCGGGACAGGGGTTGCTAGCAATCAGCCCCAGCATTTT

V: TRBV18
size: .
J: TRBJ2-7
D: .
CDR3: CASSLTGYPYEQYF
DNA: TGTGCCAGCTCATTGACAGGTTACCCCTACGAGCAGTACTTC

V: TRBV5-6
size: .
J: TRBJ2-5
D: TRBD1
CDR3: CASSFGQGRGKETQYF
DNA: TGTGCCAGCAGCTTCGGACAGGGACGGGGGAAAGAGACCCAGTACTTC

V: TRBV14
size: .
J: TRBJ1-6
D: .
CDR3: CASSPRVGPGSPLHF
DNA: TGTGCCAGCAGCCCTCGAGTAGGCCCGGGATCACCCCTCCACTTT

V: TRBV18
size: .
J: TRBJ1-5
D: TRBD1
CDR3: CASSAGGSNQPQHF
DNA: TGTGCCAGCTCCGCAGGGGGGAGCAATCAGCCCCAGCATTTT

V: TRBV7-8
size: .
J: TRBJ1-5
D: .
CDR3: CASSVSSGNQPQHF
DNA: TGTGCCAGCAGCGTATCGTCAGGGAATCAGCCCCAGCATTTT

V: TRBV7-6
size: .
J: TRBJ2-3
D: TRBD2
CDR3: CASSLGPSGRGYTDTQYF
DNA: TGTGCCAGCAGCTTAGGCCCTAGCGGGAGGGGATACACAGATACGCAGTATTTT

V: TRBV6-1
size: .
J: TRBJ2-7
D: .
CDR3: CASSDAYEQYF
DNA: TGTGCCAGCAGTGATGCGTACGAGCAGTACTTC

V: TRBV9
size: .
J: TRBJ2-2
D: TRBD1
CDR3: CASSVGTGGNTGELFF
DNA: TGTGCCAGCAGCGTAGGGACAGGGGGTAACACCGGGGAGCTGTTTTTT